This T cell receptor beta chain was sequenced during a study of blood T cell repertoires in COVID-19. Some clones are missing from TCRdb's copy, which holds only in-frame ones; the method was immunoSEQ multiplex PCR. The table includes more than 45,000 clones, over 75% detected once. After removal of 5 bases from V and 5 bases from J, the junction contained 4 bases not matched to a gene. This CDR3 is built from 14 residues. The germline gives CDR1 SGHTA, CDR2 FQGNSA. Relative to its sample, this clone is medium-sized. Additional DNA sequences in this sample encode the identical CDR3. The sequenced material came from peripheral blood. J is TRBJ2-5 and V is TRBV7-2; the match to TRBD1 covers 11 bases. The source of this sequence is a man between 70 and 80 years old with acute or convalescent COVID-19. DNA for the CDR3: TGTGCCAGCAGCCGGGACAGGGGGGGGGAGACCCAGTACTTC. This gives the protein CASSRDRGGETQYF. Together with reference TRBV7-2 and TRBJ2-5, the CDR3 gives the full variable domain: GAGVSQSPSNKVTEKGKDVELRCDPISGHTALYWYRQSLGQGLEFLIYFQGNSAPDKSGLPSDRFSAERTGGSVSTLTIQRTQQEDSAVYLCASSRDRGGETQYFGPGTRLLVL.